Presented here are 13 T cell receptor beta chains from one specimen sequenced in a study of long-term antiretroviral therapy in people with HIV. The libraries were made with immunoSEQ v3.0 at survey level. Some clones are missing from TCRdb's copy, which holds only in-frame ones; the method was immunoSEQ multiplex PCR. The top ten hold 3.9% of the sample, which has 20,000 to 25,000 clones, over 80% seen once. Here the sequenced sample was unsorted PBMCs, taken around 4 years after starting antiretroviral therapy. The receptors come from a man between 18 and 35 years old with HIV.

This clone has only one observation. The chain combines TRBV5-1 with TRBJ2-3; D perhaps matches TRBD2 (6 bases). The CDR3 runs to 13 residues. Germline CDR1 SGHRS, CDR2 YFSETQ. Trimming cost V 0 bases and J 5 bases, with 7 bases left between them. The DNA of the CDR3 is TGCGCCAGCAGCTTGGGCGGGGAAGATACGCAGTATTTT. Encoded protein: CASSLGGEDTQYF.

This clone has just a few counts. The chain uses TRBV7-9 and TRBJ1-1; D unclear. The CDR3 totals 13 residues. From germline, CDR1 is SEHNR and CDR2 FQNEAQ (reference sequence). Trimming cost V 4 bases and J 6 bases, with 12 bases left between them. CDR3 DNA: TGTGCCAGCAGCTATCTAGAGGGCGCTGAAGCTTTCTTT. It yields the protein CASSYLEGAEAFF.

This clone was recorded only once. The chain combines TRBV20-1 with TRBJ1-2; D gene unclear. Trimming cost V 6 bases and J 2 bases, with 7 bases left between them. CDR1 is DFQATT, CDR2 SNEGSKA, per germline (reference sequence). The CDR3 is 11 residues long. CDR3 in amino acids: CSAPGNYGYTF. DNA of the CDR3: TGCAGTGCCCCGGGGAACTATGGCTACACCTTC.

The chain links TRBV30 to TRBJ2-3; D is perhaps TRBD1 (6 bases). The CDR3 is 16 amino acids. From germline, CDR1 is GTSNPN and CDR2 SVGIG (reference sequence). Trimming removed 3 bases at V and 5 bases at J, with 21 bases between. CDR3 sequence (DNA): TGTGCCTGGAGCCGAGGGGGAGAGCCCTCCAGAGATACGCAGTATTTT. Protein sequence: CAWSRGGEPSRDTQYF.

This chain links TRBV5-1 with TRBJ2-7, with D perhaps matching TRBD1 (5 bases). V dropped 0 bases and J dropped 6 bases, with 7 bases sitting between them. Per the germline V gene, CDR1 is SGHRS and CDR2 is YFSETQ. The CDR3 runs to 12 residues. The CDR3 DNA follows: TGCGCCAGCAGCTTGGTTAGGGGCGAGCAGTACTTC. It yields the protein CASSLVRGEQYF.

The V gene is TRBV5-1, the J gene TRBJ1-2; possibly TRBD1 for D (6 bases). The germline CDR1 and CDR2 sequences are SGHRS and YFSETQ. This CDR3 is built from 15 residues. The germline V and J ends were trimmed by 2 bases and 5 bases, with 16 bases remaining between them. The CDR3: CASSLSGALPYGYTF. CDR3 in DNA: TGCGCCAGCAGCTTATCAGGGGCCCTCCCTTATGGCTACACCTTC.

The rearrangement uses TRBV6-1 and TRBJ2-7; 7 nucleotides line up with TRBD2. V dropped 8 bases and J dropped 1; count of bases not matched to a gene: 8. CDR1 and CDR2 from the germline V gene are MNHNS and SASEGT. The CDR3 is 14 residues long. The CDR3 bases are TGTGCCAGCGAAGGCTGGGGGGGGTCCTACGAGCAGTACGTC. Its protein product is CASEGWGGSYEQYV.

The CDR3 spells CASSRRQETQYF. Here the CDR3 DNA reads TGTGCCAGCAGTCGCAGGCAAGAGACCCAGTACTTC. This rearrangement joins TRBV6-5 to TRBJ2-5, with D uncertain. Germline CDR1 is MNHEY and CDR2 is SVGAGI. V was cut by 5 bases and J by 2 bases, with 6 bases left in between. CDR3 length equals 12 residues.

The chain is built from TRBV18 and TRBJ2-2; 8 positions agree with TRBD2. This CDR3 is 16 amino acids long. Trimming removed 0 bases from V and 6 bases from J; junction bases left unmatched: 6. Germline loops: CDR1 KGHSH, CDR2 LQKENI. CDR3 bases: TGTGCCAGCTCACCACCGGGGACTAGTGAAGCCGGGGAGCTGTTTTTT. Amino acids: CASSPPGTSEAGELFF.

The CDR3 reads CASSSGPTAYNEQFF. The CDR3 nucleotides read TGTGCCAGCAGCTCCGGTCCTACAGCCTACAATGAGCAGTTCTTC. The V call is TRBV5-6, the J call TRBJ2-1; D unclear. Germline loops: CDR1 SGHDT, CDR2 YYEEEE. V lost 3 bases and J 2 bases, leaving 12 bases between the germline ends. This CDR3 region has 15 residues.

This clone was picked up a small number of times. The chain combines TRBV19 with TRBJ1-4; D gene unclear. Trimming left V 5 bases short and J 7 bases short, with 5 bases between. Germline V gives CDR1 LNHDA, CDR2 SQIVND (reference sequence). There are 11 residues in the CDR3. CDR3 amino acids: CASSSSEKLFF. The CDR3 DNA reads TGTGCCAGTAGTTCCAGTGAAAAACTGTTTTTT.

V and J are TRBV27 and TRBJ1-1; D is unclear. Between the trimmed V and J ends, which lost 6 bases and 1 base, there was a span of 9 bases. Germline V gene sequence: CDR1 MNHEY, CDR2 SMNVEV (reference sequence). This CDR3 has 13 residues. The CDR3 region has the DNA TGTGCCAGCAGGGGCACCTCGAACACTGAAGCTTTCTTT. Protein product: CASRGTSNTEAFF.

V gene TRBV25-1 combines with J gene TRBJ2-4; 7 bases map to TRBD1. CDR3 length: 14 residues. From germline, CDR1 is MGHDK and CDR2 SYGVNS. J gave up 1 base and V 5 bases, and 2 bases lay outside the gene matches. The CDR3 reads CASSPTGAKNIQYF. The CDR3 region has the DNA TGTGCCAGCAGTCCGACAGGGGCCAAAAACATTCAGTACTTC.